This T cell receptor beta chain was profiled in a study of response to subunit inactivated influenza vaccine. Study-level results: The authors suggested that few new T cells are recruited per seasonal influenza vaccination.

Trimming shortened V by 2 bases and J by 3 bases, and 8 bases separated the two germline ends. The CDR3 has 13 residues. Germline CDR1 and CDR2: GTSNPN and SVGIG (reference sequence). This clonotype was picked up a small number of times. Its antigen is as yet unknown. TCRdb redid the calling of the RT-PCR reads with MiXCR, one entry per CDR3 protein. The data show about 300,000 distinct CDR3 sequences, 21% seen once. The clonotype originates from a man aged 50 to 69 who received an inactivated influenza vaccine. The sequenced sample was PBMCs from blood, obtained 21 months after vaccination. The rearrangement links TRBV30 to TRBJ1-5; D not certain. CDR3 DNA: TGTGCCTGGAGTAACGGGCCCAATCAGCCCCAGCATTTT. It specifies CAWSNGPNQPQHF.